This T cell receptor beta chain was recorded in a study of blood T cell repertoires in COVID-19 (dated by TCRdb to 2019 to 2021). Context from the whole study: Collaborator samples came from the United States, Italy and Spain and covered acute and convalescent phases of COVID-19. The material from the prospective study consisted of cDNA or gDNA derived from T cells, B-cell-depleted T cells, or PBMCs. Deeply sampled blood TCRbeta repertoires from subjects exposed to, actively infected with, or recovered from COVID-19 were included in the dataset. The repertoires were made available in a free public database intended to serve as a resource for research on the immune response to SARS-CoV-2. The samples were drawn from two sources: the first 160 participants of the ongoing ImmuneRACE study, and 1,000 to 1,500 subjects contributed by 6 global collaborators. Sample metadata almost always included a de-identified subject ID, COVID-19 status, age in years and sex. Where HLA class I and class II types were available, the types were taken from metadata supplied by the sample provider, not from assay-based typing.

Comment on this clone: There is no known antigen for this receptor. No base quality values were provided; no much bigger clone lies one nucleotide off.

The germline V gene encodes CDR1 MDHEN and CDR2 SYDVKM. The V end gives up 6 bases and the J end 2 bases, leaving 6 bases in the junction not matched to a gene. The CDR3 contains 15 residues, cysteine and phenylalanine counted. Just CDR3 DNA is preserved here, 45 bases in frame from base 1. Collaborating institutions collected whole blood in K2EDTA tubes following their own protocols. For TCRbeta analysis, collaborators shipped samples in one of three forms: frozen whole blood, isolated PBMCs, or DNA extracted from either of those sample types. TCRbeta CDR3 regions were amplified from genomic DNA by means of the immunoSEQ Assay, a bias-controlled multiplex PCR. Regarding the original processing steps: Within the assay, amplification of reference gene primers was used to estimate how many nucleated cells each sample contained. To quantify the absolute abundance of each unique TCRbeta CDR3 rearrangement, sequence reads were collapsed and filtered. Productive Simpson clonality was computed per sample as the square root of Simpson's diversity index over productive rearrangements. TCRdb limited this immuneACCESS table to in-frame rearrangements with V and J called. A share of clones is missing; checked studies link under half to unresolved V genes, and the rest is unexplained. V, J and clone size reflect that table, while D and trimming were determined from the DNA. For this sample the table gives about 120,000 clones, of which roughly 89% were detected only once. The ten top clones hold approximately 19% of the sample.

What the work shows at the level of the full study, not this receptor alone: Clinical and demographic metadata were provided uncurated, with the amount varying by source and participant.

The source material was peripheral blood. The chain is encoded by TRBV28 joined to TRBJ1-3, and 8 junction bases match TRBD1. The TCR originated in a human donor with acute or convalescent COVID-19. The donor label of this sample is uncertain. The DNA sequence follows: TGTGCCAGCAGCCCCCCGGGACAGGCTGGAAACACCATATATTTT. It translates as CASSPPGQAGNTIYF.